Only one count was recorded for the clone carrying this T cell receptor (beta chain). The antigen remains unidentified. The CDR3 length is 17 residues. With V trimmed by 2 bases and J by 2 bases, 10 bases remained unmatched. From germline, CDR1 is SEHNR and CDR2 FQNEAQ (reference sequence). The entry originates in a study of shared clonotypes between healthy human individuals. Here immunoSEQ multiplex PCR was the method, and the copy in TCRdb shows in-frame clones only, minus some. The sample yields about 1.5 million clones, approximately 98% seen once. Adult Caucasians living in Nashville, Tennessee made up all of the donors. Findings of the study overall: It was observed that approximately 5% of naive CD4 clonotypes were shared across a few donors. Blood was the sole source, and tissue repertoires probably differ.

Sequencing used naive CD4+ T cells sorted from blood. As for subset: CD45RA+ positively selected. This receptor was taken from a man under 40 in good health. This chain joins TRBV7-9 and TRBJ2-7, with 9 bases matching TRBD2. The CDR3 spells CASSLQQRVAGAYEQYF. CDR3 in DNA: TGTGCCAGCAGCTTACAACAGCGGGTAGCGGGAGCCTACGAGCAGTACTTC.